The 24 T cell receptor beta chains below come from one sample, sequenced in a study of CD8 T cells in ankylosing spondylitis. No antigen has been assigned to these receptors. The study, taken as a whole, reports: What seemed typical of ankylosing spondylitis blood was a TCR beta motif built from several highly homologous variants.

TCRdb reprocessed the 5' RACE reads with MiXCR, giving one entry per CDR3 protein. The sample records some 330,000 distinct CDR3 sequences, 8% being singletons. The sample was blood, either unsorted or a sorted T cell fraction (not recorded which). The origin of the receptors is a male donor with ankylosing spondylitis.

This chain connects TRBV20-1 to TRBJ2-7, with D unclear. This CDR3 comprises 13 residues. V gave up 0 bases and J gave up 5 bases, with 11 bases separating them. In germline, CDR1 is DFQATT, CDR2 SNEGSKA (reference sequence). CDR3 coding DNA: TGCAGTGCTAGAGATCTTCTCGGCAACGAGCAGTACTTC. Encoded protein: CSARDLLGNEQYF.

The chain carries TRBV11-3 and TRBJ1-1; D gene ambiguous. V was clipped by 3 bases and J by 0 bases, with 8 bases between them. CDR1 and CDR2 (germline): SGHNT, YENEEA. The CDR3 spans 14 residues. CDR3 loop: CASSFGRVNTEAFF. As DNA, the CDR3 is TGTGCCAGCAGCTTCGGAAGAGTGAACACTGAAGCTTTCTTT.

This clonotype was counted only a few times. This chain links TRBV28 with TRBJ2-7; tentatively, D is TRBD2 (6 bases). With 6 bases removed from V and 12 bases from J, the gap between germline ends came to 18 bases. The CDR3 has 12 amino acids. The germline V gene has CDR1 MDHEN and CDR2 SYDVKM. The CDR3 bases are TGTGCCAGCAGCAAGGGACTCCCACGTCTGTACTTC. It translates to CASSKGLPRLYF.

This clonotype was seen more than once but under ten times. CDR3 residues: CASSQGPARWAYEQYF. The CDR3 region has the DNA TGTGCCAGCAGCCAAGGGCCTGCTCGGTGGGCCTACGAGCAGTACTTC. This rearrangement joins TRBV14 to TRBJ2-7, with D unresolved. Trimming removed 1 base from V and 2 bases from J, with 15 bases in between. The CDR3 totals 16 residues. CDR1 and CDR2 (germline): SGHDN, FVKESK. Combining the CDR3 with reference TRBV14 and TRBJ2-7 gives the whole variable domain EAGVTQFPSHSVIEKGQTVTLRCDPISGHDNLYWYRRVMGKEIKFLLHFVKESKQDESGMPNNRFLAERTGGTYSTLKVQPAELEDSGVYFCASSQGPARWAYEQYFGPGTRLTVT.

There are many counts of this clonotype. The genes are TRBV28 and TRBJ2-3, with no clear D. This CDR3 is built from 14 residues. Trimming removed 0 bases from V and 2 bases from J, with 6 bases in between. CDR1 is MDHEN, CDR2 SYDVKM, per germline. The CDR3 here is CASSLWSSTDTQYF. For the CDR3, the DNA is TGTGCCAGCAGTTTATGGAGTTCCACAGATACGCAGTATTTT.

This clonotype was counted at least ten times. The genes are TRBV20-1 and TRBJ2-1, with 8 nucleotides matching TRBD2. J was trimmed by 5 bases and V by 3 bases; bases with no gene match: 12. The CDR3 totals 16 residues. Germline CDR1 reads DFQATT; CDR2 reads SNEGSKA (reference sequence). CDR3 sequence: CSASSPITGGDNEQFF. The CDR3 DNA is TGCAGTGCTAGTTCCCCCATTACGGGAGGGGACAATGAGCAGTTCTTC.

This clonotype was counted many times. The CDR3 spells CASSPEGLAGVTGELFF. CDR3 nucleotide sequence: TGTGCCAGCAGCCCAGAGGGACTAGCGGGCGTCACCGGGGAGCTGTTTTTT. The V call is TRBV4-2, the J call TRBJ2-2, with 12 bases fitting TRBD2. The V segment lost 4 bases and the J segment 4 bases; nucleotides outside the gene matches: 7. The CDR3 spans 17 residues. CDR1 is LGHNA, CDR2 YNFKEQ, per germline.

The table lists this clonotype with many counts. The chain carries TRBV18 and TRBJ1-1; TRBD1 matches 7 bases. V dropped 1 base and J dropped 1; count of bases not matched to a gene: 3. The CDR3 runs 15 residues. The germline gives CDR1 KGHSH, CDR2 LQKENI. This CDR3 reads CASSPQGAKNTEAFF. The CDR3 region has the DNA TGTGCCAGCTCACCACAGGGGGCTAAGAACACTGAAGCTTTCTTT.

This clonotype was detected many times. CDR3 amino acids: CASSLGRLYSYEQYF. Written as DNA, the CDR3 is TGTGCCAGCAGTTTGGGCCGACTATACTCCTACGAGCAGTACTTC. This rearrangement joins TRBV6-5 to TRBJ2-7, with a possible D match to TRBD2 (5 bases). The V end lost 4 bases, the J end lost 0 bases, and 13 bases lay between the germline ends. The CDR3 contains 15 residues. Looked up from germline, CDR1 is MNHEY and CDR2 is SVGAGI.

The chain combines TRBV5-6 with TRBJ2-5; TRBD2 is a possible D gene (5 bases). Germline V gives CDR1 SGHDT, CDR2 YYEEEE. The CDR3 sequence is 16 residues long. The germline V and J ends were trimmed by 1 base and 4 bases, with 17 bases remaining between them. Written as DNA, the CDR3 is TGTGCCAGCAGCTTGTATCCGGGATCTAGAGGAGAGACCCAGTACTTC. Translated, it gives CASSLYPGSRGETQYF.

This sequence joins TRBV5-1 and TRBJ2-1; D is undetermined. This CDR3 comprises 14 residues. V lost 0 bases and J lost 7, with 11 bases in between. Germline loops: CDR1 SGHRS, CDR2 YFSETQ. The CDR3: CASSLVPGRNEQFF. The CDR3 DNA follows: TGCGCCAGCAGCTTGGTACCGGGTCGGAATGAGCAGTTCTTC.

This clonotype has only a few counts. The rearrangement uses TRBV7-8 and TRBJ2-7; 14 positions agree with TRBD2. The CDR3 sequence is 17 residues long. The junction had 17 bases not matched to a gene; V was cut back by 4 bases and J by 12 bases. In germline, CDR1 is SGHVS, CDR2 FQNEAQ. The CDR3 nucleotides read TGTGCCAGCAGCTCTTCCGCTTACTCGGGACTAGCGGGAGTGTGGTACTTC. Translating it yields CASSSSAYSGLAGVWYF.

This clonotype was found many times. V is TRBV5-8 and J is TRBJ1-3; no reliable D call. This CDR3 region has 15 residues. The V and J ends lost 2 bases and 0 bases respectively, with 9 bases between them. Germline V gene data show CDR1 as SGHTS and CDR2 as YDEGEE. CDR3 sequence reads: CASSFGLISGNTIYF. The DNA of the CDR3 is TGTGCCAGCAGCTTTGGCCTGATCTCTGGAAACACCATATATTTT.

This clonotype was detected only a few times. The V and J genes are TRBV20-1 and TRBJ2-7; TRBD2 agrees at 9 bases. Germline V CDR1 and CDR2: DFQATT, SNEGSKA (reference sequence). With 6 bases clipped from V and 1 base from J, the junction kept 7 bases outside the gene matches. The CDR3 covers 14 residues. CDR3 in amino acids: CSALPGLASYEQYF. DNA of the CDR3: TGCAGTGCCCTCCCGGGACTAGCTTCCTACGAGCAGTACTTC.

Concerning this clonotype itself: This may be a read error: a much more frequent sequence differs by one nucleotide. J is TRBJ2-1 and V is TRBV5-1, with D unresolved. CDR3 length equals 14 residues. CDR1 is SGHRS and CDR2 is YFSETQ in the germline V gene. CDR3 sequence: CASSLGLRGNEQSF. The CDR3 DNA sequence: TGCGCCAGCAGCTTGGGACTCCGAGGCAATGAGCAGTCCTTC. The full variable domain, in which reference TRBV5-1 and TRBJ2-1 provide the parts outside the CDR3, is KAGVTQTPRYLIKTRGQQVTLSCSPISGHRSVSWYQQTPGQGLQFLFEYFSETQRNKGNFPGRFSGRQFSNSRSEMNVSTLELGDSALYLCASSLGLRGNEQSFGPGTRLTVL.

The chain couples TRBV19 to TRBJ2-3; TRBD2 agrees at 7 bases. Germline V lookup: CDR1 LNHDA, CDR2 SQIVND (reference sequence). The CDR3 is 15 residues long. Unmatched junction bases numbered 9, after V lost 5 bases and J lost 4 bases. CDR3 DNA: TGTGCCAGTAGTGGCCGGGAGGCCGTGGCAGATACGCAGTATTTT. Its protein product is CASSGREAVADTQYF.

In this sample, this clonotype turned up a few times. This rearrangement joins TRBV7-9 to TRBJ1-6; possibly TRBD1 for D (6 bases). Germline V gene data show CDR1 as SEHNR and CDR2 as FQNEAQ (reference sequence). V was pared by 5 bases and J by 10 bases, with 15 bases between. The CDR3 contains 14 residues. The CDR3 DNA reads TGTGCCAGCAGCCCCTTTATTACAGGGTCACCCCTCCACTTT. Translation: CASSPFITGSPLHF. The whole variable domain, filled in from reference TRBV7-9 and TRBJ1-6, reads DTGVSQNPRHKITKRGQNVTFRCDPISEHNRLYWYRQTLGQGPEFLTYFQNEAQLEKSRLLSDRFSAERPKGSFSTLEIQRTEQGDSAMYLCASSPFITGSPLHFGNGTRLTVT.

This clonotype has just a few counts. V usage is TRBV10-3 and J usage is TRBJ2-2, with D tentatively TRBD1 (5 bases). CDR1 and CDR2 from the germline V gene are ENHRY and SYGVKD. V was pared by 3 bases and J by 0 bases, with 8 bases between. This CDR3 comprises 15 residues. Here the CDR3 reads CAISDTGANTGELFF. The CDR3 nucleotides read TGTGCCATCAGTGACACAGGAGCGAACACCGGGGAGCTGTTTTTT.

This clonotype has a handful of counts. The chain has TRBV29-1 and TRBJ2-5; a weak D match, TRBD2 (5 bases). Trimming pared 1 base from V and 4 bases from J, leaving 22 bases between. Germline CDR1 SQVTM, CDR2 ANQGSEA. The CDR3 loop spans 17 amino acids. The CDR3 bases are TGCAGCGTTGAAGGGCACAAACTAGGGAGCTGGGGAGAGACCCAGTACTTC. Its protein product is CSVEGHKLGSWGETQYF.

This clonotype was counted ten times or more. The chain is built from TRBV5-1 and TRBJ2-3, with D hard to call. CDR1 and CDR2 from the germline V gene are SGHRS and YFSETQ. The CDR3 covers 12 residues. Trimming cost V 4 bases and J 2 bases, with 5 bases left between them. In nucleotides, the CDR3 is TGCGCCAGCAGCCCCGACACAGATACGCAGTATTTT. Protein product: CASSPDTDTQYF.

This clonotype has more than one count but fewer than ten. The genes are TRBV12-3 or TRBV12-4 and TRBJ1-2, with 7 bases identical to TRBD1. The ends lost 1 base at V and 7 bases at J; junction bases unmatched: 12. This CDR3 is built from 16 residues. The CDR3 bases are TGTGCCAGCAGTTTAGGGGGGGACAGAACCTATGTTGGCTACACCTTC. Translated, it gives CASSLGGDRTYVGYTF.

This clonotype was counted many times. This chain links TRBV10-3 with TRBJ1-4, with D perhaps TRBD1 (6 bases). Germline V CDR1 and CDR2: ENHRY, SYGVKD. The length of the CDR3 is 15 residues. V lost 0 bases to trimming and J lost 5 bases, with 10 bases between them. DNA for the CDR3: TGTGCCATCAGTGAGTCCAGGGGAACGAATGAAAAACTGTTTTTT. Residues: CAISESRGTNEKLFF.

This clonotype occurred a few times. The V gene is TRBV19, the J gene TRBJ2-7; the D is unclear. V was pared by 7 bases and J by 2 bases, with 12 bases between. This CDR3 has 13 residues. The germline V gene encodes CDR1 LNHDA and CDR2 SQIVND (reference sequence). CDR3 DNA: TGTGCCAGTACCCCCCGGCCGCCCTACGAGCAGTACTTC. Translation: CASTPRPPYEQYF.

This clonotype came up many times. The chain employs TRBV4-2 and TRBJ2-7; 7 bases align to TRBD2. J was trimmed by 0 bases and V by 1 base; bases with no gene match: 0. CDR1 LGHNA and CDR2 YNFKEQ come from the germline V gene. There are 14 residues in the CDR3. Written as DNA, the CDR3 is TGTGCCAGCAGCCAAGGCGGGGGCTCCTACGAGCAGTACTTC. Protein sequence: CASSQGGGSYEQYF.